The 20 T cell receptor beta chains below come from one sample, sequenced in a study of CD8+ T cells in alopecia areata. Following RNA extraction, reverse transcription yielded cDNA that acted as the sequencing template. Sequencing was performed with immunoSEQ multiplex PCR; in TCRdb, only in-frame clones are kept and a portion is missing. Among roughly 150,000 clones, about 53% were seen once, and the ten largest hold 15% to 20%. The specimen was CD8+ T cells sorted from blood, collected at week 0. The receptors were gathered from a human donor with alopecia areata.

The chain has TRBV15 and TRBJ2-1, with D maybe TRBD2 (6 bases). V gave up 5 bases and J gave up 0 bases, with 20 bases separating them. Germline lookup yields CDR1 LNHNV and CDR2 YYDKDF (reference sequence). The CDR3 loop spans 18 amino acids. The CDR3 bases are TGTGCCACCAGCCCGAGGGCGGCGGGGTCCAGCTCCTACAATGAGCAGTTCTTC. This sequence encodes CATSPRAAGSSSYNEQFF.

This clone was recorded a few times. The V and J genes are TRBV9 and TRBJ1-2; D may be TRBD1 (6 bases). CDR3 length: 18 residues. CDR1 is SGDLS, CDR2 YYNGEE, per germline. V dropped 3 bases and J dropped 2 bases, with 23 bases sitting between them. The CDR3 region has the DNA TGTGCCAGCAGCGGGTGGGTTGGGGGCTATGAGGCAAACTATGGCTACACCTTC. Translating it yields CASSGWVGGYEANYGYTF.

V and J are TRBV30 and TRBJ1-1; D is perhaps TRBD1 (5 bases). CDR1 GTSNPN and CDR2 SVGIG come from the germline V gene (reference sequence). V lost 0 bases to trimming and J lost 4 bases, with 18 bases between them. CDR3 length equals 16 residues. CDR3 nucleotide sequence: TGTGCCTGGAGTGTACCTCGGGACTATCCCCGCACTGAAGCTTTCTTT. This gives the protein CAWSVPRDYPRTEAFF.

The V gene is TRBV6-5, the J gene TRBJ1-1, with a tentative D call TRBD1 (5 bases). V lost 5 bases to trimming and J lost 5 bases, with 15 bases between them. Germline values: CDR1 MNHEY, CDR2 SVGAGI. CDR3 length: 14 residues. CDR3 sequence: CASSPTEGWTEAFF. CDR3 nucleotides: TGTGCCAGCAGTCCCACCGAGGGGTGGACTGAAGCTTTCTTT.

This clone has just a few counts. This chain connects TRBV30 to TRBJ2-7; 8 bases map to TRBD1. Trimming took 5 bases from V and 0 from J; bases not matched to a gene: 6. Germline values: CDR1 GTSNPN, CDR2 SVGIG (reference sequence). This CDR3 is built from 14 residues. The CDR3 bases are TGTGCCTGGGGGACCGGGACAGGCTCCTACGAGCAGTACTTC. This codes for CAWGTGTGSYEQYF.

The chain carries TRBV15 and TRBJ2-3; D gene uncertain. The germline V and J ends were trimmed by 3 bases and 0 bases, with 10 bases remaining between them. The CDR3 sequence is 15 residues long. Germline CDR1 is LNHNV and CDR2 is YYDKDF (reference sequence). This CDR3 is CATSSRTTSTDTQYF. The CDR3 nucleotides are TGTGCCACCAGCAGTCGTACAACTAGCACAGATACGCAGTATTTT.

The chain couples TRBV29-1 to TRBJ1-2; D is unclear. V lost 0 bases, J lost 3 bases, and 11 bases lay in between. The CDR3 is 14 residues long. CDR1 SQVTM and CDR2 ANQGSEA come from the germline V gene. CDR3 residues: CSVEDRRGDYGYTF. The CDR3 DNA follows: TGCAGCGTTGAAGATCGTCGCGGTGACTATGGCTACACCTTC.

This chain connects TRBV7-9 to TRBJ1-4; tentatively, D is TRBD1 (6 bases). The CDR3 length is 16 residues. CDR1 SEHNR and CDR2 FQNEAQ come from the germline V gene (reference sequence). Between the trimmed V and J ends, which lost 0 bases and 0 bases, there was a span of 8 bases. This chain's CDR3 is CASSLAQGATNEKLFF. The CDR3 coding sequence is TGTGCCAGCAGCTTAGCACAGGGAGCAACTAATGAAAAACTGTTTTTT.

Here the CDR3 DNA reads TGTGCCTGGAGAGGGAGCACTGAAGCTTTCTTT. Its translation: CAWRGSTEAFF. The chain employs TRBV30 and TRBJ1-1; D is undetermined. This CDR3 is built from 11 residues. CDR1 is GTSNPN, CDR2 SVGIG, per germline (reference sequence). V was pared by 3 bases and J by 4 bases, with 6 bases between.

The chain recombines TRBV15 with TRBJ1-6; no firm D call. The CDR3 loop spans 12 amino acids. Between the trimmed V and J ends, which lost 8 bases and 8 bases, there was a span of 10 bases. CDR1 and CDR2 from the germline V gene are LNHNV and YYDKDF (reference sequence). CDR3 nucleotides: TGTGCCACCTCACGGAGGGATTCACCCCTCCACTTT. It yields the protein CATSRRDSPLHF.

The V call is TRBV13, the J call TRBJ2-7, with 7 positions matching TRBD1. The germline CDR1 and CDR2 sequences are PRHDT and FYEKMQ (reference sequence). Trimming at V came to 5 bases and at J to 4 bases, leaving 5 bases not matched to a gene. The CDR3 runs to 13 residues. CDR3: CASSGPTGYEQYF. The CDR3 region has the DNA TGTGCCAGCAGCGGACCGACAGGGTACGAGCAGTACTTC.

This rearrangement joins TRBV10-3 to TRBJ1-2, with 9 bases lining up with TRBD1. The trim removed 7 bases at V and 6 bases at J, leaving 6 bases unmatched. Germline V gene lookup returns CDR1 ENHRY and CDR2 SYGVKD. CDR3 length: 13 residues. Here the CDR3 reads CAITGDRVDGYTF. The CDR3 DNA reads TGTGCCATCACCGGGGACAGGGTGGATGGCTACACCTTC.

The V gene is TRBV7-9, the J gene TRBJ2-2, with 7 positions matching TRBD1. The CDR3 consists of 15 residues. Germline V gene data show CDR1 as SEHNR and CDR2 as FQNEAQ (reference sequence). Unmatched junction bases numbered 7, after V lost 6 bases and J lost 3 bases. For the CDR3, the DNA is TGTGCCAGCAGTCAACAGGGGACGTACACCGGGGAGCTGTTTTTT. This translates into CASSQQGTYTGELFF.

The chain links TRBV5-1 to TRBJ2-3, with D unresolved. This CDR3 has 11 amino acids. V lost 4 bases and J 4 bases, leaving 4 bases between the germline ends. Germline V gene data show CDR1 as SGHRS and CDR2 as YFSETQ. CDR3 bases: TGCGCCAGCAGCATGTCAGATACGCAGTATTTT. Its translation: CASSMSDTQYF.

This clone was counted only a few times. The V gene is TRBV5-6, the J gene TRBJ1-1, with a weak D call TRBD1 (5 bases). The germline V gene encodes CDR1 SGHDT and CDR2 YYEEEE. V lost 4 bases and J lost 7, with 11 bases in between. The CDR3 contains 12 residues. In DNA form, the CDR3 reads TGTGCCAGCAGCCTGCAGGGACGTGAAGCTTTCTTT. This gives the protein CASSLQGREAFF.

The J gene is TRBJ2-1, the V gene TRBV7-9, with TRBD1 identical over 7 bases. The CDR3 has 12 residues. Unmatched junction bases numbered 3, after V lost 8 bases and J lost 5 bases. Germline CDR1 and CDR2: SEHNR and FQNEAQ (reference sequence). The CDR3 coding sequence is TGTGCCAGCCGACAGGGAGACAATGAGCAGTTCTTC. Protein: CASRQGDNEQFF.

This chain links TRBV30 with TRBJ1-1; no reliable D call. Germline CDR1 and CDR2: GTSNPN and SVGIG (reference sequence). CDR3 length: 13 residues. The V end was cut by 2 bases, the J end by 4 bases, with 11 bases between. The CDR3 reads CAWSTGGSTEAFF. The DNA of the CDR3 is TGTGCCTGGAGTACCGGTGGAAGCACTGAAGCTTTCTTT.

The rearrangement joins TRBV4-3 to TRBJ1-6; no definite D call. Trimming shortened V by 0 bases and J by 5 bases, and 11 bases separated the two germline ends. In germline, CDR1 is LGHNA, CDR2 YSLEER. The CDR3 spans 16 residues. CDR3 in DNA: TGCGCCAGCAGCCAAGACGGAGGGTCAGATAATTCACCCCTCCACTTT. Translating gives CASSQDGGSDNSPLHF.

As for this clone: The sample contains more than one DNA sequence encoding this CDR3. The rearrangement joins TRBV5-6 to TRBJ1-5; D is unresolved. Trimming shortened V by 2 bases and J by 2 bases, and 2 bases separated the two germline ends. The CDR3 length is 12 residues. The germline gives CDR1 SGHDT, CDR2 YYEEEE. The CDR3 spells CASSLGNQPQHF. In DNA form, the CDR3 reads TGTGCCAGCAGCTTAGGCAATCAGCCCCAGCATTTT.

This chain connects TRBV9 to TRBJ2-1; 7 bases match TRBD1. V lost 4 bases and J lost 7; bases outside the gene matches: 8. The germline gives CDR1 SGDLS, CDR2 YYNGEE. The CDR3 is 14 residues long. The CDR3 sequence is CASSLGQGENEQFF. The CDR3 coding sequence is TGTGCCAGCAGCTTAGGGCAGGGGGAGAATGAGCAGTTCTTC.